This TCR beta chain was recorded in a study of identical twins. TCRdb analysed the 5' RACE reads with MiXCR anew, one entry per CDR3 protein. The sample holds 1.5 million to 2 million distinct CDR3 sequences; about 30% are singletons and the top ten take more than 0.25%. About this clonotype: Its antigen is as yet unknown.

The CDR3 spans 16 residues. Looked up from germline, CDR1 is SGDLS and CDR2 is YYNGEE. The V end was cut by 4 bases, the J end by 3 bases, with 19 bases between. Findings of the study overall: Recombination models fit unrelated individuals' TCR alpha sharing but underestimated twins'. Beta out-of-frame twin sharing showed a weaker excess.

The sequenced material came from cord blood. The sequence was obtained from a newborn girl in good health. The chain joins TRBV9 to TRBJ1-2; a weak D match, TRBD1 (6 bases). The CDR3 DNA reads as TGTGCCAGCAGCCCCGGAAACCTAGGGGGACACTATGGCTACACCTTC. Its protein is CASSPGNLGGHYGYTF.